This T cell receptor beta chain is from a study of blood T cell repertoires in COVID-19. About the study: Donors in the United States, Italy and Spain gave samples during acute or convalescent COVID-19. PBMCs, B-cell-depleted T cells, or T cells were the source of the cDNA or gDNA that made up the material.

How the authors handled the data: Using reference gene primer amplification, nucleated cell counts were estimated. Sequencing was performed with immunoSEQ multiplex PCR; in TCRdb, only in-frame clones are kept and a portion is missing. V and J calls and clone size come straight from that table; D and trimming were deduced from the DNA. The profile covers 110,000 to 150,000 clones, with around 84% appearing a single time and about 5% taken by the ten largest. The germline CDR1 and CDR2 sequences are MNHEY and SMNVEV (reference sequence). The germline V and J ends were trimmed by 2 bases and 14 bases, with 12 bases remaining between them. This CDR3 has 12 amino acids.

Sequences were obtained from peripheral blood. The genes are TRBV27 and TRBJ2-2, with a possible D match to TRBD2 (5 bases). The TCR was taken from a woman in her 50s with acute or convalescent COVID-19. The CDR3 DNA reads as TGTGCCAGCAGTTTAACAAACGGGAAACTGTTTTTT. Amino acids: CASSLTNGKLFF.